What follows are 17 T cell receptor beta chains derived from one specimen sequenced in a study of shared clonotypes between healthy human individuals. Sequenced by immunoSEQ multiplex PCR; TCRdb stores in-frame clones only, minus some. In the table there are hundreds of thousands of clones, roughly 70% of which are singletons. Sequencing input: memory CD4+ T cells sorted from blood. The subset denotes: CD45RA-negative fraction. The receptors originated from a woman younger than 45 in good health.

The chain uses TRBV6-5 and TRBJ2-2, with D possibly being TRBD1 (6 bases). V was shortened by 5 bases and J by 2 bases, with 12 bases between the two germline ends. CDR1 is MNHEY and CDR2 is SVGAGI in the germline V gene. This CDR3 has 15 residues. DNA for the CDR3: TGTGCCAGCAGTCGAAAACAGGGAAACACCGGGGAGCTGTTTTTT. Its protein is CASSRKQGNTGELFF.

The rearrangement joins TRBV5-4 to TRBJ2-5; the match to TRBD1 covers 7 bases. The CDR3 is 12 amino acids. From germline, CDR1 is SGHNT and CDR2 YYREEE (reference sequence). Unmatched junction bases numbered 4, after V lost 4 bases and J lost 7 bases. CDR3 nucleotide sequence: TGTGCCAGCAGCCGGGACAGTGTGACCCAGTACTTC. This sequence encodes CASSRDSVTQYF.

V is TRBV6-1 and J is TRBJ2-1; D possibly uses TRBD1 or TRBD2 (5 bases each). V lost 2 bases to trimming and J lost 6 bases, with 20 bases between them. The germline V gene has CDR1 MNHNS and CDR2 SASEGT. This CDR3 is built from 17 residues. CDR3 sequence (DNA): TGTGCCAGCAGTGAACGAAATATAGTTCTGAGGGGCAATGAGCAGTTCTTC. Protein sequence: CASSERNIVLRGNEQFF.

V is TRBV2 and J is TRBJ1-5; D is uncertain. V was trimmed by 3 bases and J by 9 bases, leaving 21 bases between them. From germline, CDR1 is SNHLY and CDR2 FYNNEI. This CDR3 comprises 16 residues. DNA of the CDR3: TGTGCCAGCAGTGATCCGAGGGTAAGAGGGATCAGGCCCCAGCATTTT. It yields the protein CASSDPRVRGIRPQHF. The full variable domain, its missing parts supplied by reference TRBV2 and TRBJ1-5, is EPEVTQTPSHQVTQMGQEVILRCVPISNHLYFYWYRQILGQKVEFLVSFYNNEISEKSEIFDDQFSVERPDGSNFTLKIRSTKLEDSAMYFCASSDPRVRGIRPQHFGDGTRLSIL.

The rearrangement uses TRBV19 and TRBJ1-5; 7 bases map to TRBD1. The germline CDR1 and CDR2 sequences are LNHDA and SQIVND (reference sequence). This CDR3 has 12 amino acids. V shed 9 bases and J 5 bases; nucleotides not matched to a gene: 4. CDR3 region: CASGQEYQPQHF. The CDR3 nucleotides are TGTGCCAGCGGACAGGAATATCAGCCCCAGCATTTT.

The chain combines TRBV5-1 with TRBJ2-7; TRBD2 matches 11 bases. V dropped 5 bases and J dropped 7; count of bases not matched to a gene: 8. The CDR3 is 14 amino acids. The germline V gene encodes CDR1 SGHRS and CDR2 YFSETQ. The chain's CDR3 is CASRPTSGIREQYF. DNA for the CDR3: TGCGCCAGCAGACCGACTAGCGGGATTCGGGAGCAGTACTTC.

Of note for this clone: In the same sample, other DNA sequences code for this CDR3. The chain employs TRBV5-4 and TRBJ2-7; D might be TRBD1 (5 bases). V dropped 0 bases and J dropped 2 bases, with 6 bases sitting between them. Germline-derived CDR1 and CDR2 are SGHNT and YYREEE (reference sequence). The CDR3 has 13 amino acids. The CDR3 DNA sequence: TGTGCCAGCAGCTTGGAGGGGCCCTACGAGCAGTACTTC. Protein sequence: CASSLEGPYEQYF. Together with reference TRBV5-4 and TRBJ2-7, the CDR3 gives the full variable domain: ETGVTQSPTHLIKTRGQQVTLRCSSQSGHNTVSWYQQALGQGPQFIFQYYREEENGRGNFPPRFSGLQFPNYSSELNVNALELDDSALYLCASSLEGPYEQYFGPGTRLTVT.

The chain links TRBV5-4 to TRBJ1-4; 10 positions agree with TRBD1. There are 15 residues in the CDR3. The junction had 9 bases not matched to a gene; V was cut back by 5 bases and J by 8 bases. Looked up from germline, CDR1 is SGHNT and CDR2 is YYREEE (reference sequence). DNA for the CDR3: TGTGCCAGCAGTTTCCCGGGACAGGGGCGAGAAAAACTGTTTTTT. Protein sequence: CASSFPGQGREKLFF.

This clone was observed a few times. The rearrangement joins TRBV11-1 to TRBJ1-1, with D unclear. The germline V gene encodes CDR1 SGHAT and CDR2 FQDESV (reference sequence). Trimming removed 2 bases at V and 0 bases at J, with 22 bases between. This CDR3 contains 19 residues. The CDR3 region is CASSLSPGPALFMNTEAFF. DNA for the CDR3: TGTGCCAGCAGCTTATCACCCGGGCCAGCATTATTCATGAACACTGAAGCTTTCTTT.

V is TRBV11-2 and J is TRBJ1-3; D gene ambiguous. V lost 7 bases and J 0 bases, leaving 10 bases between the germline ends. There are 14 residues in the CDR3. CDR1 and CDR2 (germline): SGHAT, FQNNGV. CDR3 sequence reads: CASTITDSGNTIYF. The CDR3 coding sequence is TGTGCCAGCACAATCACGGACTCTGGAAACACCATATATTTT.

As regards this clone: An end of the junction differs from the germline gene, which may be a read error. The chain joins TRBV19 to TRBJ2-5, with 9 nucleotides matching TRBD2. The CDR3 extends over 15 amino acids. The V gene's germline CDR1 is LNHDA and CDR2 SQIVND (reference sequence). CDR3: CASSKPSGNQETQYF. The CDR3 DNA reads TGTGCCAGTAGTAAACCTAGCGGGAACCAGGAGACCCAGTACTTC.

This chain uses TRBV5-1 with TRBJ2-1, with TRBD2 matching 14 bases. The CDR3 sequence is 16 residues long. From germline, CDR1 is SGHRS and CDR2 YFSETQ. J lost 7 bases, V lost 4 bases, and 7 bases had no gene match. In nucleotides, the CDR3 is TGCGCCAGCAGCGCACTGGGGACTAGCGGGAGTAATGAGCAGTTCTTC. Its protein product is CASSALGTSGSNEQFF.

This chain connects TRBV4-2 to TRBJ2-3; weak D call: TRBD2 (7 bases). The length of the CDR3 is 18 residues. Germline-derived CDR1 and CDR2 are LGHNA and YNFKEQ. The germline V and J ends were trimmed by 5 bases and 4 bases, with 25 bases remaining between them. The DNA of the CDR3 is TGTGCCAGCAGCGGTCTAAGTGGCGGATCCGGGGGGCCAGATACGCAGTATTTT. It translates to CASSGLSGGSGGPDTQYF.

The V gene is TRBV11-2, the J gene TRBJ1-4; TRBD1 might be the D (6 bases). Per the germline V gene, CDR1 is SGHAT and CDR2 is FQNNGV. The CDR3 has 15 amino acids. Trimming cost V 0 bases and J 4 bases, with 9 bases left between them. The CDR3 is CASSLERTDNEKLFF. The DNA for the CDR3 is TGTGCCAGCAGCTTAGAAAGGACAGATAATGAAAAACTGTTTTTT. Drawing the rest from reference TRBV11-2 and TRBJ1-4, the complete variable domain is EAGVAQSPRYKIIEKRQSVAFWCNPISGHATLYWYQQILGQGPKLLIQFQNNGVVDDSQLPKDRFSAERLKGVDSTLKIQPAKLEDSAVYLCASSLERTDNEKLFFGSGTQLSVL.

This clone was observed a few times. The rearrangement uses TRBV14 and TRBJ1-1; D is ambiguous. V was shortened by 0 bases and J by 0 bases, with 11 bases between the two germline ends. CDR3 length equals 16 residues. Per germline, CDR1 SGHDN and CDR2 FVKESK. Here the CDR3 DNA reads TGTGCCAGCAGCCAAGAAGGAGTGGGCCTGAACACTGAAGCTTTCTTT. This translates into CASSQEGVGLNTEAFF.

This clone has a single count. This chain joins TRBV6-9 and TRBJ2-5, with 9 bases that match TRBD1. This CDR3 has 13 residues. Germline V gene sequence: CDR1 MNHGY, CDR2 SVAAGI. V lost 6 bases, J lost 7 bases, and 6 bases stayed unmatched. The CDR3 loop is CASRTQGAWTQYF. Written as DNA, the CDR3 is TGTGCCAGCAGGACACAGGGGGCGTGGACCCAGTACTTC.

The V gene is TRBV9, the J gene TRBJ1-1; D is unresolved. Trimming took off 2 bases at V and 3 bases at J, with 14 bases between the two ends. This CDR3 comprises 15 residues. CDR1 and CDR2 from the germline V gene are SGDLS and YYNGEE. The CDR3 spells CASSVGSGGYTEAFF. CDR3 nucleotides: TGTGCCAGCAGCGTCGGTAGCGGCGGGTACACTGAAGCTTTCTTT.